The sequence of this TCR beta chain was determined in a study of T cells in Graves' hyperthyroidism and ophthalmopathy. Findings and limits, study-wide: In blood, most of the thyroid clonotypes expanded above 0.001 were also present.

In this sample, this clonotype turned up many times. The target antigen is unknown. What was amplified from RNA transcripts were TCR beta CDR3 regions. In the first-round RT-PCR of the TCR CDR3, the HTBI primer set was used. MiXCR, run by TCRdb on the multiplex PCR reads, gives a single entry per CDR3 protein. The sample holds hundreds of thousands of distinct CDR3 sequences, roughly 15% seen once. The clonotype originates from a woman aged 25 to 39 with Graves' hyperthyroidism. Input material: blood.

The CDR3 DNA reads as TGTGCCAGCAGTTTATATCTCAGGAACACTGAAGCTTTCTTT. It specifies CASSLYLRNTEAFF. V and J are TRBV28 and TRBJ1-1; D not certain. Germline-derived CDR1 and CDR2 are MDHEN and SYDVKM. This CDR3 has 14 amino acids. V lost 1 base and J 1 base, leaving 7 bases between the germline ends.